The rows below give T cell receptor beta chains drawn from one sample of a study of brain T cells in children with intractable seizures. Clones were sequenced by immunoSEQ multiplex PCR, and TCRdb holds only the in-frame ones, with some missing. The table records about 340,000 clones, 93% of them present only once. This material consisted of peripheral blood, taken 4 to 5 months after surgery. Every receptor here comes from a boy under two years old with tuberous sclerosis and intractable seizures. CDR3s include the opening cysteine and the closing phenylalanine or tryptophan.

>TRBJ2-7|TRBV5-5
CASSFGTGTYEQYF
>TRBJ1-2|TRBV3-1/TRBV3-2
CASSQVGPVGTNYGYTF
>TRBJ2-7|TRBV28
CASSFRDRYEQYF
>TRBJ1-2|TRBV24-1
CATRGQRYNYGYTF
>TRBJ2-1|TRBV2
CASSPGTSGSSGEQFF
>TRBJ2-1|TRBV10-1
CASSEIGRVDNEQFF
>TRBJ1-4|TRBV13
CASSLLLGSREKLFF
>TRBJ2-7|TRBV27
CASRRGNEQYF
>TRBJ2-3|TRBV5-1
CATQRDRLTDTQYF
>TRBJ2-5|TRBV5-1
CASSFGGDQETQYF
>TRBJ2-5|TRBV29-1
CSVSRSGNPLKETQYF
>TRBJ2-1|TRBV15
CATSRGYNEQFF
>TRBJ2-7|TRBV7-3
CASSLQTGGEQYF
>TRBJ1-1|TRBV7-3
CASSLGNEAEAFF
>TRBJ1-5|TRBV7-8
CASSRGRTGHSNQPQHF
>TRBJ2-5|TRBV29-1
CSVGYTSGKETQYF
>TRBJ1-6|TRBV3-1/TRBV3-2
CASSFMGTGKSPLHF
>TRBJ2-2|TRBV2
CASSEGQGRGGELFF
>TRBJ1-1|TRBV2
CASSGQGAWDTEAFF
>TRBJ1-4|TRBV5-1
CASSSGATNEKLFF
>TRBJ2-1|TRBV5-1
CASSLIAGGSYNEQFF
>TRBJ2-7|TRBV10-3
CAISGDTHAYEQYF
>TRBJ2-1|TRBV5-1
CASSFGGGAFHEQFF
>TRBJ2-3|TRBV30
CAWSSPLGSTDTQYF
>TRBJ2-7|TRBV5-1
CASREGGTSVYEQYF
>TRBJ1-5|TRBV5-1
CASSFGTGIGQPQHF
>TRBJ2-3|TRBV7-9
CASSLVPGGDITDTQYF
>TRBJ2-7|TRBV19
CASSIVGGERYEQYF
>TRBJ1-5|TRBV27
CASSLLGTGSNQPQHF
>TRBJ2-2|TRBV27
CATGWGNTGELFF